This T cell receptor (beta chain) came from a study of cytomegalovirus exposure and HLA in healthy donors. Study findings and constraints: There were 150 to 200 TCR beta chains listed as cytomegalovirus-associated.

Sequencing was performed with immunoSEQ multiplex PCR; in TCRdb, only in-frame clones are kept and a portion is missing. The sample contains about 120,000 clones, 85% to 90% of which appear only once. A remark on this clone: The target antigen is unknown.

CDR3 length equals 14 residues. The germline gives CDR1 MNHNS, CDR2 SASEGT. V was trimmed by 7 bases and J by 8 bases, leaving 20 bases between them. The sequence came from a woman younger than 45 in good health and CMV-seronegative. Sequencing input: PBMCs. The chain carries TRBV6-1 and TRBJ1-2, with D hard to call. CDR3 sequence: CASTGAGLEGGYTF. The CDR3 DNA reads as TGTGCCAGCACCGGCGCCGGGCTTGAGGGCGGCTACACCTTC.